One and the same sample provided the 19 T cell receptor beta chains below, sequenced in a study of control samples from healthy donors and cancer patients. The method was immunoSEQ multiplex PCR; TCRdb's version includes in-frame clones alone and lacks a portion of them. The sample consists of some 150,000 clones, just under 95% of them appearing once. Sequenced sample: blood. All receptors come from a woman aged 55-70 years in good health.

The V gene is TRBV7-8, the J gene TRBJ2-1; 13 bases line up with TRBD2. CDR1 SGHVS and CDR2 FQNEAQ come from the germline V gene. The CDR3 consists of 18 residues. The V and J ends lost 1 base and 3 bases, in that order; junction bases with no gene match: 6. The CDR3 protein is CASSLGLAGGRYYNEQFF. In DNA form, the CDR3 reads TGTGCCAGCAGCTTAGGACTAGCGGGGGGACGATACTACAATGAGCAGTTCTTC.

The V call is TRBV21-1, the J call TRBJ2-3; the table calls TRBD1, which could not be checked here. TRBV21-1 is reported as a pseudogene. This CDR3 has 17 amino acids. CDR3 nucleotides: TGTGCCAGCAGCAAACGATCAGGGACAGGGCGTACAGATACGCAGTATTTT. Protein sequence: CASSKRSGTGRTDTQYF.

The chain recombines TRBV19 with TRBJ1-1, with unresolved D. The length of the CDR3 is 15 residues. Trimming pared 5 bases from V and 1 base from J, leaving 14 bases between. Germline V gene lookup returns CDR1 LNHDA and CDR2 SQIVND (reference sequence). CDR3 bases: TGTGCCAGTAGTGTTCGGGCAGAAACGAACACTGAAGCTTTCTTT. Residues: CASSVRAETNTEAFF. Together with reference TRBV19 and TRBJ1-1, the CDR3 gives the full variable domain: DGGITQSPKYLFRKEGQNVTLSCEQNLNHDAMYWYRQDPGQGLRLIYYSQIVNDFQKGDIAEGYSVSREKKESFPLTVTSAQKNPTAFYLCASSVRAETNTEAFFGQGTRLTVV.

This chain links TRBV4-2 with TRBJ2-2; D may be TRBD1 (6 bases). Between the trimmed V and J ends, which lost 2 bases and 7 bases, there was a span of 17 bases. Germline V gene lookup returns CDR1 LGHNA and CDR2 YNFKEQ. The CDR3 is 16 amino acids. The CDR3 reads CASSQSTGPGGGELFF. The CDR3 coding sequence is TGTGCCAGCAGCCAATCTACAGGGCCTGGGGGCGGGGAGCTGTTTTTT.

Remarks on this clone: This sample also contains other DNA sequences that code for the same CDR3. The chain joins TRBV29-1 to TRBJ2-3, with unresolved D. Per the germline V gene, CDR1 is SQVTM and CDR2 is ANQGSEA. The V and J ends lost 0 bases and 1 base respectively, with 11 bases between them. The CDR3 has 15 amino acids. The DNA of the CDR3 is TGCAGCGTTGAAGATCAGCAGGTTGGCACAGATACGCAGTATTTT. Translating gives CSVEDQQVGTDTQYF.

The CDR3 loop reads CASSPPSPLWDGAFF. DNA for the CDR3: TGTGCCAGCTCACCCCCTTCCCCTTTATGGGATGGAGCTTTCTTT. The chain has TRBV18 and TRBJ1-1; D is ambiguous. This CDR3 has 15 amino acids. In germline, CDR1 is KGHSH, CDR2 LQKENI. V was clipped by 3 bases and J by 10 bases, with 21 bases between them.

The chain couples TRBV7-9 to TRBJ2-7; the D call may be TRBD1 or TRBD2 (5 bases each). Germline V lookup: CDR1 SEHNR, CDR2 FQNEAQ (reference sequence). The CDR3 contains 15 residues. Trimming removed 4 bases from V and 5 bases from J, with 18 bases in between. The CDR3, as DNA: TGTGCCAGCAGCTGGCTAACCGGGACGTCGGACGAGCAGTACTTC. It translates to CASSWLTGTSDEQYF.

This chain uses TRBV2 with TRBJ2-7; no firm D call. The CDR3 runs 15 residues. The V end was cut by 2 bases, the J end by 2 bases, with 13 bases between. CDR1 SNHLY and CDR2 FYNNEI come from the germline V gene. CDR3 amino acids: CASSETRAPAYEQYF. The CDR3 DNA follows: TGTGCCAGCAGTGAAACCCGGGCCCCGGCCTACGAGCAGTACTTC.

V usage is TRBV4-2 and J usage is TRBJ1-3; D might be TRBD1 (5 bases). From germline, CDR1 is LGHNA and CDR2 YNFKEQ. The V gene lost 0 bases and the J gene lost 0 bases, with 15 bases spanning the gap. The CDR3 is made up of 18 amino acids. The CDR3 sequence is CASSQEGEGESSGNTIYF. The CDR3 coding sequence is TGTGCCAGCAGCCAAGAGGGTGAAGGGGAGAGCTCTGGAAACACCATATATTTT.

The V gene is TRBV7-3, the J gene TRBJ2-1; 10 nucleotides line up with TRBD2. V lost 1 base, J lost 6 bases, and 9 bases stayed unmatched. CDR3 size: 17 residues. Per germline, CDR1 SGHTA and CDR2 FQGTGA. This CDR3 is CASSLSRLAGGSNEQFF. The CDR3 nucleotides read TGTGCCAGCAGCTTAAGCCGTTTAGCGGGGGGTAGCAATGAGCAGTTCTTC.

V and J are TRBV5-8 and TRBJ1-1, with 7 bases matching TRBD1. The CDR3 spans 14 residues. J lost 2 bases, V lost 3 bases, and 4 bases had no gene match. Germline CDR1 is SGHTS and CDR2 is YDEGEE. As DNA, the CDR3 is TGTGCCAGCAGCTGGCAGGGGGTAAACACTGAAGCTTTCTTT. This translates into CASSWQGVNTEAFF.

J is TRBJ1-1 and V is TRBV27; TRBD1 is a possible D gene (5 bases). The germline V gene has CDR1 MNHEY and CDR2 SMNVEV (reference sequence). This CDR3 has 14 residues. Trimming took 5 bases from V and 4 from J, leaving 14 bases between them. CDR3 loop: CASSPNWGTTEAFF. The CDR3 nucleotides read TGTGCCAGCAGTCCCAATTGGGGGACCACTGAAGCTTTCTTT.

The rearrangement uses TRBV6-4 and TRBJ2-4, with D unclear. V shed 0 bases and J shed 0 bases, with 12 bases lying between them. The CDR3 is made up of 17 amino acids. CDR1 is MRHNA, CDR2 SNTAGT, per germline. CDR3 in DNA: TGTGCCAGCAGTGACTCGAGTCTCCGACTAGCCAAAAACATTCAGTACTTC. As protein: CASSDSSLRLAKNIQYF.

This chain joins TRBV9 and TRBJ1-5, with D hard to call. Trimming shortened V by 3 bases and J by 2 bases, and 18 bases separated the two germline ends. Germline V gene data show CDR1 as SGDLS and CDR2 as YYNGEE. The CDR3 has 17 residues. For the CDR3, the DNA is TGTGCCAGCAGCGAGACCCCAGACGGACTAGGCAATCAGCCCCAGCATTTT. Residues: CASSETPDGLGNQPQHF.

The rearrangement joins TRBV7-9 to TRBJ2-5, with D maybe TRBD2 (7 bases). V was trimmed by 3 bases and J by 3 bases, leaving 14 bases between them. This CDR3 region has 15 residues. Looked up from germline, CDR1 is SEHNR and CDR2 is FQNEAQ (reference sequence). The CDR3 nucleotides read TGTGCCAGCAGCTTTAACGGAGGGGGGGAAGAGACCCAGTACTTC. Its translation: CASSFNGGGEETQYF.

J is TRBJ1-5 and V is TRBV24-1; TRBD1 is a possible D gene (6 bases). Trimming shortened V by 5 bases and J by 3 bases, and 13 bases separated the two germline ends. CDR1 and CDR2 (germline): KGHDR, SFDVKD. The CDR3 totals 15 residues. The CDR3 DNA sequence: TGTGCCACCAGTGCGGGGGCCGGGAACAATCAGCCCCAGCATTTT. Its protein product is CATSAGAGNNQPQHF.

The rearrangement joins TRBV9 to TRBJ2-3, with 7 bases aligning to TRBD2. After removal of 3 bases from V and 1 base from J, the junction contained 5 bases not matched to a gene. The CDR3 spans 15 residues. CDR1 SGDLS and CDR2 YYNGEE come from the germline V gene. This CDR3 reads CASSGGGGGTDTQYF. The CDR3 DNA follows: TGTGCCAGCAGCGGCGGGGGAGGGGGCACAGATACGCAGTATTTT.

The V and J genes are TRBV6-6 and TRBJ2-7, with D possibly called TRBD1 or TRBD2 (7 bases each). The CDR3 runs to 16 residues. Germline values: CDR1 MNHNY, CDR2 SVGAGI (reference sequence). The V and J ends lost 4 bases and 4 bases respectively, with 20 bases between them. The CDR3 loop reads CASSSGGEQGTYEQYF. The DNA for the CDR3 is TGTGCCAGCAGTTCTGGGGGGGAACAGGGGACTTACGAGCAGTACTTC.

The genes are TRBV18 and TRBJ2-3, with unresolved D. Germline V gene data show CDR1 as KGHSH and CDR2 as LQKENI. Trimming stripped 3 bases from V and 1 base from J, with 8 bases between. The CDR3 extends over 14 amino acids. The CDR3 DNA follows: TGTGCCAGCTCACCCCCCGTACGCACAGATACGCAGTATTTT. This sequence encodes CASSPPVRTDTQYF.